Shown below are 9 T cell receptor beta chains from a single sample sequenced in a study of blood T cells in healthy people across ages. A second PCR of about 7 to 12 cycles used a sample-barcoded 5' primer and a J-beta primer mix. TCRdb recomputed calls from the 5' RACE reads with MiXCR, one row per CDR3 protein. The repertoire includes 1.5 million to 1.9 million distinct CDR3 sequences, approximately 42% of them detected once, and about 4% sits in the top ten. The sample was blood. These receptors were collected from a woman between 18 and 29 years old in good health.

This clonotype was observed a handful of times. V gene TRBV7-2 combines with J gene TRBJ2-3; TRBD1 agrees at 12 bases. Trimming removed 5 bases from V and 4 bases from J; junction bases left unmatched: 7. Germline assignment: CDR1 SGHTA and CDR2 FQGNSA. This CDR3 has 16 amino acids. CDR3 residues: CASSGAGTGGADTQYF. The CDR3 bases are TGTGCCAGCAGCGGTGCTGGGACAGGGGGCGCAGATACGCAGTATTTT.

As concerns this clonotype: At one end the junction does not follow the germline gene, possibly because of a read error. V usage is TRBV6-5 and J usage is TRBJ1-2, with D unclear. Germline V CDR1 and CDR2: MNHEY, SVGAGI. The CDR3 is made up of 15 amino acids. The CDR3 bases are TGTGCCAGCAGTTATGGACGGATAGCTAACTATGGCCACACCTTC. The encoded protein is CASSYGRIANYGHTF.

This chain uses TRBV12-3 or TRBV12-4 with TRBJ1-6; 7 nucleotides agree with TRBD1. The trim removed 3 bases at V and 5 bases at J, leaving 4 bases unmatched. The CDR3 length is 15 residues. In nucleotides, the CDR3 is TGTGCCAGCAGTTTGTCCGGGACAGATAATTCACCCCTCCACTTT. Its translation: CASSLSGTDNSPLHF.

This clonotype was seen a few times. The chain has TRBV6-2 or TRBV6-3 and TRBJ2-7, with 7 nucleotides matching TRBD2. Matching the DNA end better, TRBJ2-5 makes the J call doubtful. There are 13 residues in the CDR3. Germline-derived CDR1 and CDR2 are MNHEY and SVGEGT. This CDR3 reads CASSYREAETQYF. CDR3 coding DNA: TGTGCCAGCAGTTACCGGGAGGCGGAGACCCAGTACTTC.

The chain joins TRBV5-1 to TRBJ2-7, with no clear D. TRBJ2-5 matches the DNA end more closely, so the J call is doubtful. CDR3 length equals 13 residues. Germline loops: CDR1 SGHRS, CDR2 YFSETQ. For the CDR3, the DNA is TGCGCCAGCAGCCCCTCAGTAGCAGAGACCCAGTACTTC. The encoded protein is CASSPSVAETQYF.

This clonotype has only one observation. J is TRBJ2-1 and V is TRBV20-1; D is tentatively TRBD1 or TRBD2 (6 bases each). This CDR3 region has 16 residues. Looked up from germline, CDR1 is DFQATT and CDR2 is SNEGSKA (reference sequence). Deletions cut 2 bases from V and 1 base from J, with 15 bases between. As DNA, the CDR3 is TGCAGTGCTAGAACGGCGAGGGGGGAATCCTACAATGAGCAGTTCTTC. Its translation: CSARTARGESYNEQFF.

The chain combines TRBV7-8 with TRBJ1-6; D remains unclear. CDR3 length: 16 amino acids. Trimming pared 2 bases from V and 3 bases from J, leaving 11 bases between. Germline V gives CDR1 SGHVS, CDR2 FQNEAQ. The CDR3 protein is CASSLTPAYYNSPLHF. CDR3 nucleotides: TGTGCCAGCAGCTTAACCCCCGCGTACTATAATTCACCCCTCCACTTT. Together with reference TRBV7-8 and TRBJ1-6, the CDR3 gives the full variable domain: GAGVSQSPRYKVAKRGQDVALRCDPISGHVSLFWYQQALGQGPEFLTYFQNEAQLDKSGLPSDRFFAERPEGSVSTLKIQRTQQEDSAVYLCASSLTPAYYNSPLHFGNGTRLTVT.

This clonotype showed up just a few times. The CDR3, as DNA: TGTGCCAGCAGGCCCCTGAAGAACACTGAAGCTTTCTTT. Residues: CASRPLKNTEAFF. The V and J genes are TRBV2 and TRBJ1-1; D not resolved. CDR3 length: 13 residues. Trimming took off 6 bases at V and 1 base at J, with 9 bases between the two ends. Germline values: CDR1 SNHLY, CDR2 FYNNEI.

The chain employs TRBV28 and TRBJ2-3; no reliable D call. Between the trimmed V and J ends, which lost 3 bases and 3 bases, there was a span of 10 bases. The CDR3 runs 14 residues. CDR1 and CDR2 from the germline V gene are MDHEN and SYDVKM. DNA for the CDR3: TGTGCCAGCAGTTTCCTACGACGGACAGATACGCAGTATTTT. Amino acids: CASSFLRRTDTQYF.